This TCR beta chain was identified in a study of blood T cell repertoires in COVID-19. Looking at the study overall: Acute-phase and convalescent COVID-19 samples originated in the United States, Italy and Spain. T cells, B-cell-depleted T cells, or PBMCs supplied cDNA or gDNA.

V was clipped by 2 bases and J by 6 bases; unmatched bases: 9. This CDR3 region has 15 residues. CDR1 is MNHEY and CDR2 is SVGAGI in the germline V gene. Original analysis: Amplification of reference gene primers was used by the study to estimate nucleated cell counts. The data were produced by immunoSEQ multiplex PCR, yet TCRdb's version contains in-frame clones alone and is incomplete. V and J calls and clone size are those listed in that table; D and trimming were worked out from the DNA. The repertoire holds 200,000 to 300,000 clones, with roughly 82% as singletons. This clonotype was obtained from a middle-aged man who had recovered from COVID-19. The genes are TRBV6-5 and TRBJ1-1, with TRBD1 matching 7 bases. Sequencing input: peripheral blood. CDR3 in amino acids: CASSYLQGPSPEAFF. CDR3 DNA sequence: TGTGCCAGCAGTTACCTACAGGGGCCAAGCCCTGAAGCTTTCTTT.